This T cell receptor (beta chain) is from a study of CD8 T cell repertoires and HIV-1 epitope variants. Study-wide context: Epitopes were three Gag families plus Nef HW9 and YT9. Equal numbers of autologous T cell-negative cells presented antigen to enriched T cells.

Some clones are missing from TCRdb's copy, which holds only in-frame ones; the method was immunoSEQ multiplex PCR. Here the sample spans under 100,000 clones, around 67% being singletons. Germline V CDR1 and CDR2: MNHEY, SVGAGI. CDR3 length: 15 residues. Unmatched junction bases numbered 2, after V lost 10 bases and J lost 0 bases. The sequenced sample was uncultured baseline CD8+ T cells from peripheral blood mononuclear cells (PBMCs). The TCR comes from a male donor with HIV. The chain uses TRBV6-5 and TRBJ2-6; 11 bases map to TRBD1. The CDR3 DNA is TGTGCCATTGGACAGGGGGCCTCTGGGGCCAACGTCCTGACTTTC. It specifies CAIGQGASGANVLTF.